A single TCR beta chain is shown here with its context. Its target is not known. This sample is drawn from a study of graft-versus-host responses after intestinal transplantation. Study findings and constraints: GvH clones appeared in recipient marrow, some first in ileum or blood.

Once graft tissue had been processed, intraepithelial and lamina propria lymphocytes were released. Assay: immunoSEQ multiplex PCR; the TCRdb copy retains only in-frame clones and omits some. The data contain about 6,400 clones, roughly four fifths of them singletons. The V gene's germline CDR1 is MNHEY and CDR2 SMNVEV (reference sequence). The CDR3 loop spans 13 amino acids. Trimming removed 6 bases from V and 2 bases from J, with 10 bases in between. This clonotype was obtained from a human patient who received an intestinal transplant, so some T cells may come from the graft donor. The chain links TRBV27 to TRBJ1-1; possible D gene TRBD1, 5 bases. Specimen: ileum tissue, collected 307 days after intestinal transplant. The CDR3 coding sequence is TGTGCCAGCAGACAGGCGATAAACACTGAAGCTTTCTTT. Its translation is CASRQAINTEAFF.